This TCR beta chain was captured in a study of naive and memory T cell subsets. Study-level results: Especially in CD8 cells, naive repertoires contained a few larger clonotypes, possibly CD45RA-re-expressing memory cells. Each distinct alpha or beta sequence counts as one clonotype.

As to this clonotype: Its antigen remains unidentified.

Both TRBC1 and TRBC2 were covered by a beta constant-region primer of two equimolar oligonucleotides. Nested alpha and beta constant-region primers with the SP2 primer drove four PCR rounds on ligated cDNA. The cDNA 3' end received a ligated single-stranded oligonucleotide carrying the SP2 primer and a 12-nucleotide UMI. Using its own MiXCR run on the UMI-ligation and nested PCR reads, TCRdb lists one record per CDR3 protein. Seen here are some 110,000 distinct CDR3 sequences, approximately 14% observed once, and the top ten hold around 2.8%. Alpha and beta libraries were amplified separately from the second PCR onward. Cells stained for CD3, CD4, CD8, CD45RA and CD27 were sorted into four subsets. This TCR derives from a human donor in good health. The sequenced material came from naive CD8+ T cells from blood.

DNA for the CDR3: TGTGCCAGCAGAGGATTGCGAGACTATGGCTACACCTTC. Its protein is CASRGLRDYGYTF. This sequence joins TRBV9 and TRBJ1-2; D unclear. CDR1 and CDR2 (germline): SGDLS, YYNGEE. Trimming removed 5 bases from V and 3 bases from J, with 11 bases in between. The CDR3 runs to 13 residues.